This entry lists 26 T cell receptor beta chains sequenced from one sample in a study of immune aging and cytomegalovirus after organ transplant (dated by TCRdb to the early 2020s). What the time point label conveys for this sample: five sample-tagged time points from pre-transplant (day -1) to day 368 post-transplant, pooled. Libraries were prepared through single-cell sequencing. The instrument given in TCRdb is Illumina NovaSeq 6000. The BD Rhapsody Targeted mRNA and AbSeq Reagent Kit was used in a microwell format for cell capture and library preparation. The raw public data were reprocessed by TCRdb itself: fastp quality trimming at Q25, MiXCR clonotype calling, in-frame beta chains only. Here each entry gathers all rows of one CDR3 protein and keeps the most common genes and DNA. The sample table shows about 21,000 distinct CDR3 sequences, and 35% to 40% are seen once. Around a quarter of the sample goes to the ten largest clones.

Their cognate antigens are unknown. The sequencing here drew on CMV peptide-activated CD4+ and CD8+ T cells sorted from blood, taken at five time points, pooled. Sample cell subset or site, as interpreted from the label and publication: sorted CD8+CD137+ and CD4+CD154+ T cells after about 13 h CMV IE-1 peptide stimulation. The receptors derive from a female donor who had a heart transplant and CMV viremia.

V and J are TRBV7-9 and TRBJ1-1; the D gene is possibly TRBD1 (6 bases). Germline V gene data show CDR1 as SEHNR and CDR2 as FQNEAQ (reference sequence). CDR3 size: 15 residues. Trimming left V 6 bases short and J 1 base short, with 15 bases between. The CDR3 loop is CASRQQGFGNTEAFF. The CDR3, as DNA: TGTGCCAGCAGGCAACAGGGTTTTGGGAACACTGAAGCTTTCTTT.

This clonotype was detected a few times. J is TRBJ1-6 and V is TRBV5-6; 8 bases agree with TRBD1. The CDR3 runs to 15 residues. Germline CDR1 is SGHDT and CDR2 is YYEEEE. The V gene end was trimmed by 0 bases and the J gene end by 7 bases; junction bases not matched to a gene: 3. The CDR3 is CASSLADRGNSPLHF. CDR3 in DNA: TGTGCCAGCAGCTTGGCCGACAGGGGAAATTCACCCCTCCACTTT. Together with reference TRBV5-6 and TRBJ1-6, the CDR3 gives the full variable domain: DAGVTQSPTHLIKTRGQQVTLRCSPKSGHDTVSWYQQALGQGPQFIFQYYEEEERQRGNFPDRFSGHQFPNYSSELNVNALLLGDSALYLCASSLADRGNSPLHFGNGTRLTVT.

The rearrangement links TRBV3-1 to TRBJ2-7; D may be TRBD1 or TRBD2 (5 bases each). V lost 3 bases to trimming and J lost 9 bases, with 18 bases between them. Germline loops: CDR1 LGHDT, CDR2 YNNKEL (reference sequence). The CDR3 totals 14 residues. Here the CDR3 reads CASSHRDGPSVQYF. In DNA, the CDR3 is TGTGCCAGCAGCCATAGGGACGGGCCTAGTGTGCAGTACTTC.

DNA of the CDR3: TGTGCCAGCAGTTACGGGACAAGTCTCACCGGGGAGCTGTTTTTT. Translating gives CASSYGTSLTGELFF. V usage is TRBV6-2 or TRBV6-3 and J usage is TRBJ2-2, with D perhaps matching TRBD1 (6 bases). The germline V gene encodes CDR1 MNHEY and CDR2 SVGEGT. This CDR3 has 15 residues. V was trimmed by 2 bases and J by 4 bases, leaving 11 bases between them.

This chain joins TRBV18 and TRBJ1-1; D gene ambiguous. This CDR3 comprises 15 residues. Trimming stripped 2 bases from V and 1 base from J, with 11 bases between. Germline V gene sequence: CDR1 KGHSH, CDR2 LQKENI. CDR3 nucleotide sequence: TGTGCCAGCTCACCAATCCCGAGGAAGAACACTGAAGCTTTCTTT. Translated: CASSPIPRKNTEAFF.

The chain employs TRBV2 and TRBJ2-5; no definite D call. V was cut by 8 bases and J by 1 base, with 5 bases left in between. This CDR3 has 11 amino acids. The germline V gene has CDR1 SNHLY and CDR2 FYNNEI. The CDR3 nucleotides read TGTGCCAGCGATCTCCAAGAGACCCAGTACTTC. As protein: CASDLQETQYF.

This chain links TRBV24-1 with TRBJ2-1, with 10 bases identical to TRBD1. Trimming took 5 bases from V and 7 from J; bases not matched to a gene: 4. Per germline, CDR1 KGHDR and CDR2 SFDVKD. The CDR3 loop spans 14 amino acids. CDR3 in amino acids: CATSGQGAENEQFF. The DNA for the CDR3 is TGTGCCACCAGTGGACAGGGGGCGGAAAATGAGCAGTTCTTC.

This chain links TRBV4-3 with TRBJ2-5; 8 nucleotides line up with TRBD2. Germline trimming cut 2 bases from V and 5 bases from J; bases unmatched to any gene: 7. Per germline, CDR1 LGHNA and CDR2 YSLEER. This CDR3 contains 15 residues. For the CDR3, the DNA is TGCGCCAGCAGCCAAACCGGGGGGGCCACGGAGACCCAGTACTTC. This encodes CASSQTGGATETQYF.

This clonotype was counted ten times or more. The gene calls are TRBV5-1 and TRBJ2-7; the D call may be TRBD1 or TRBD2 (7 bases each). The V gene's germline CDR1 is SGHRS and CDR2 YFSETQ. Trimming removed 5 bases from V and 5 bases from J, with 20 bases in between. The CDR3 length is 15 residues. The CDR3 here is CASRLQGAGGDEQYF. The CDR3 DNA sequence: TGCGCCAGCAGACTCCAGGGCGCAGGGGGGGACGAGCAGTACTTC.

The chain has TRBV5-1 and TRBJ2-1; 8 positions match TRBD2. This CDR3 region has 15 residues. Germline values: CDR1 SGHRS, CDR2 YFSETQ. The V and J ends lost 1 base and 5 bases, in that order; junction bases with no gene match: 5. CDR3 nucleotide sequence: TGCGCCAGCAGCTTGCCACTAGCGGTAGACAATGAGCAGTTCTTC. Protein product: CASSLPLAVDNEQFF.

This clonotype was counted only a few times. V gene TRBV27 combines with J gene TRBJ2-1; 10 positions match TRBD2. J was trimmed by 6 bases and V by 6 bases; bases with no gene match: 8. This CDR3 comprises 15 residues. Germline assignment: CDR1 MNHEY and CDR2 SMNVEV (reference sequence). The DNA for the CDR3 is TGTGCCAGCAGCCCCGGGGCTAGCGGGAGCAATGAGCAGTTCTTC. Its translation: CASSPGASGSNEQFF.

Worth noting for this clonotype: This sequence may be a read error, since a much larger clone differs from it by one base. This chain joins TRBV2 and TRBJ2-5, with a tentative D call TRBD2 (7 bases). The CDR3 is 13 residues long. Germline loops: CDR1 SNHLY, CDR2 FYNNEI. CDR3 sequence reads: CASTGGTQETQCF. CDR3 sequence (DNA): TGTGCCAGCACCGGGGGGACACAGGAGACCCAGTGCTTC.

Written as DNA, the CDR3 is TGTGCCAGCAGCCCCGGGACAGGGGGAACTAATGAAAAACTGTTTTTT. Translation gives CASSPGTGGTNEKLFF. The chain employs TRBV3-1 and TRBJ1-4; 11 bases match TRBD1. This CDR3 is 16 amino acids long. Trimming cost V 4 bases and J 1 base; bases outside gene matches: 2. The germline CDR1 and CDR2 sequences are LGHDT and YNNKEL (reference sequence).

V is TRBV20-1 and J is TRBJ1-5, with D hard to call. The CDR3 extends over 14 amino acids. Deletions cut 3 bases from V and 4 bases from J, with 13 bases between. Germline lookup yields CDR1 DFQATT and CDR2 SNEGSKA (reference sequence). The DNA for the CDR3 is TGCAGTGCTAGCGCGGGTCCGAAGAATCAGCCCCAGCATTTT. Translating it yields CSASAGPKNQPQHF.

For this clonotype: Because it lacks the conserved phenylalanine or tryptophan at the end, this CDR3 is likely a read error. The V and J genes are TRBV12-3 or TRBV12-4 and TRBJ2-7; D gene ambiguous. V dropped 5 bases and J dropped 3 bases, with 14 bases sitting between them. The CDR3 loop spans 14 amino acids. The DNA for the CDR3 is TGTGCCAGCAGTCTAAGGGCGGATATCTACGAGCAGTACTCC. This translates into CASSLRADIYEQYS.

In its sample, this clonotype was seen once. Germline is not matched at one junction end, which may reflect a read error. CDR3 residues: CASSRLINEKPSF. Here the CDR3 DNA reads TGTGCCAGCAGCCGGCTTATTAATGAAAAACCGTCTTTT. The chain links TRBV12-3 or TRBV12-4 to TRBJ1-4; no reliable D call. The CDR3 extends over 13 amino acids.

By share of the sample, this clonotype is medium-sized (0.01 to 0.1%). The rearrangement joins TRBV19 to TRBJ2-1; weak D call: TRBD2 (6 bases). Looked up from germline, CDR1 is LNHDA and CDR2 is SQIVND (reference sequence). Trimming stripped 1 base from V and 0 bases from J, with 7 bases between. The CDR3 is 15 amino acids. CDR3 protein: CASSIGGVSYNEQFF. The CDR3, as DNA: TGTGCCAGTAGTATAGGGGGGGTCTCCTACAATGAGCAGTTCTTC.

The chain recombines TRBV3-1 with TRBJ2-1, with 8 bases lining up with TRBD2. After removal of 5 bases from V and 12 bases from J, the junction contained 18 bases not matched to a gene. The CDR3 extends over 16 amino acids. Germline loops: CDR1 LGHDT, CDR2 YNNKEL (reference sequence). In DNA, the CDR3 is TGTGCCAGCAGCGAACGAACTAGCGGTACCGCTCCTTTGCAGTTCTTC. Amino acid sequence: CASSERTSGTAPLQFF.

As for this clonotype: Since the CDR3 does not end with the conserved phenylalanine or tryptophan, this likely comes from a read error. The V call is TRBV6-2 or TRBV6-3, the J call TRBJ1-5, with a possible D match to TRBD1 (5 bases). The CDR3 sequence is 15 residues long. V was clipped by 6 bases and J by 3 bases, with 15 bases between them. Germline V gene lookup returns CDR1 MNHEY and CDR2 SVGEGT. CDR3 in amino acids: CASRKWTGDNQPQHL. The CDR3 region has the DNA TGTGCCAGCAGGAAATGGACGGGGGACAATCAGCCCCAGCATCTT.

V usage is TRBV5-4 and J usage is TRBJ2-1, with a possible D match to TRBD1 (6 bases). Germline values: CDR1 SGHNT, CDR2 YYREEE (reference sequence). The V end was cut by 0 bases, the J end by 9 bases, with 13 bases between. CDR3 length: 14 amino acids. The DNA for the CDR3 is TGTGCCAGCAGCTTGGATATGGGCAGGGGTGAGCAGTTCTTC. The encoded protein is CASSLDMGRGEQFF.

This chain connects TRBV3-1 to TRBJ2-7; D tentatively reads TRBD1 or TRBD2 (5 bases each). V lost 10 bases to trimming and J lost 3 bases, with 19 bases between them. The CDR3 is 14 amino acids. Germline CDR1 LGHDT, CDR2 YNNKEL (reference sequence). The CDR3 DNA sequence: TGTGCCACGACCAATTCCGGGACCGGCTACGAGCAGTACTTC. Amino acids: CATTNSGTGYEQYF.

This clonotype is medium-sized in the sample. The chain employs TRBV21-1 and TRBJ2-7; the table names TRBD1, a call not compared with the DNA. TRBV21-1 is termed a pseudogene. This CDR3 has 13 amino acids. The CDR3 here is CASSEPRRQGKYF. CDR3 bases: TGTGCCAGCAGCGAACCGCGCCGACAGGGGAAGTACTTC.

The chain employs TRBV20-1 and TRBJ2-5; D is possibly TRBD1 (5 bases). Germline assignment: CDR1 DFQATT and CDR2 SNEGSKA (reference sequence). The CDR3 is 15 amino acids. The ends were cut back, 5 bases at V and 1 base at J, with 17 bases in the middle. CDR3 protein: CSALPGSPLQETQYF. Here the CDR3 DNA reads TGCAGTGCTCTTCCAGGGTCGCCACTCCAAGAGACCCAGTACTTC.

Many counts were recorded for this clonotype. The rearrangement links TRBV9 to TRBJ2-1; 8 bases map to TRBD2. Germline V gene data show CDR1 as SGDLS and CDR2 as YYNGEE. The length of the CDR3 is 16 residues. Unmatched junction bases numbered 5, after V lost 3 bases and J lost 0 bases. In DNA, the CDR3 is TGTGCCAGCAGCGGTGCCGGGACTAGCTCCTACAATGAGCAGTTCTTC. It translates to CASSGAGTSSYNEQFF.

In this sample, this clonotype is medium-sized. The V gene is TRBV10-3, the J gene TRBJ2-5, with D possibly TRBD1 on 6 matching bases. The V end lost 5 bases, the J end lost 2 bases, and 9 bases lay between the germline ends. CDR3 length equals 13 residues. Germline CDR1 ENHRY, CDR2 SYGVKD. CDR3 region: CAISQGNQETQYF. CDR3 in DNA: TGTGCCATCAGTCAGGGGAATCAAGAGACCCAGTACTTC.

The V and J genes are TRBV6-5 and TRBJ2-2; no definite D call. V was trimmed by 0 bases and J by 6 bases, leaving 14 bases between them. The CDR3 has 16 residues. Germline CDR1 reads MNHEY; CDR2 reads SVGAGI. CDR3 sequence: CASSYSNLHGAGELFF. The CDR3 bases are TGTGCCAGCAGTTACTCGAATTTGCATGGAGCCGGGGAGCTGTTTTTT.